A single sample gave rise to the 20 T cell receptor beta chains below, sequenced in a study of T-cell memory formation after mild COVID-19. A single record per CDR3 protein comes from TCRdb applying MiXCR to the 5' RACE reads. Among 820 or so distinct CDR3 sequences listed, approximately 40% were seen once. Sequenced input: PBMCs or a T cell subset sorted from them (not recorded which). The source of these receptors is an adult who had mild COVID-19 (a few samples of this study predate the infection). Cell type and time point are not known.

Regarding this clonotype: This may be a read error: a much more frequent sequence differs by one nucleotide. The rearrangement uses TRBV4-1 and TRBJ2-2; D remains ambiguous. The germline V gene has CDR1 MGHRA and CDR2 YSYEKL. With 3 bases removed from V and 4 bases from J, the gap between germline ends came to 18 bases. The CDR3 sequence is 17 residues long. The CDR3 nucleotides read TGCGCCAGCAGCCACACTTACAACCCGGTGGGCACCGGGGAGCTGTTTTTT. It encodes CASSHTYNPVGTGELFF.

This clonotype is labeled large (0.1 to 1%). Germline and junction disagree at one end, which may indicate a read error. The genes are TRBV6-5 and TRBJ1-6; D is uncertain. Germline assignment: CDR1 MNHEY and CDR2 SVGAGI. The CDR3 length is 13 residues. The CDR3 is CASSGINNSPLHF. The CDR3 DNA reads as TGTGCCAGCAGTGGGATTAATAACTCACCCCTCCACTTT.

This clonotype is labeled as medium-sized. The chain couples TRBV27 to TRBJ2-7, with 9 bases aligning to TRBD1. This CDR3 has 16 amino acids. Germline CDR1 and CDR2: MNHEY and SMNVEV (reference sequence). With 0 bases clipped from V and 3 bases from J, the junction kept 6 bases outside the gene matches. CDR3 nucleotide sequence: TGTGCCAGCAGTTTATCGGGACAGGGAAATATCTACGAGCAGTACTTC. Amino acids: CASSLSGQGNIYEQYF.

The chain couples TRBV20-1 to TRBJ2-2; D remains ambiguous. This CDR3 comprises 11 residues. The V and J ends lost 0 bases and 6 bases respectively, with 2 bases between them. Germline V gives CDR1 DFQATT, CDR2 SNEGSKA (reference sequence). The CDR3 protein is CSAREAGELFF. CDR3 in DNA: TGCAGTGCTAGAGAGGCCGGGGAGCTGTTTTTT.

This clonotype is deemed large. The rearrangement joins TRBV6-1 to TRBJ2-7; D perhaps matches TRBD2 (6 bases). This CDR3 region has 15 residues. V lost 1 base to trimming and J lost 0 bases, with 10 bases between them. CDR1 and CDR2 (germline): MNHNS, SASEGT. The CDR3 loop reads CASSEGAGSSYEQYF. The CDR3 DNA reads TGTGCCAGCAGTGAAGGGGCGGGGAGCTCCTACGAGCAGTACTTC.

The chain recombines TRBV7-2 with TRBJ2-5, with 12 bases aligning to TRBD2. The germline V gene encodes CDR1 SGHTA and CDR2 FQGNSA. The V gene end was trimmed by 5 bases and the J gene end by 4 bases; junction bases not matched to a gene: 5. The CDR3 runs to 15 residues. The chain's CDR3 is CASSGKGLAGETQYF. The CDR3 DNA sequence: TGTGCCAGCAGCGGGAAGGGACTAGCGGGAGAGACCCAGTACTTC.

This clonotype is large (0.1 to 1%) within its sample. J is TRBJ2-2 and V is TRBV12-3 or TRBV12-4; tentative D call: TRBD2 (6 bases). The V gene lost 6 bases and the J gene lost 3 bases, with 11 bases spanning the gap. The CDR3 covers 14 residues. The DNA for the CDR3 is TGTGCCAGCAGCATAGCGGAGTACACCGGGGAGCTGTTTTTT. Translated: CASSIAEYTGELFF.

The V call is TRBV5-6, the J call TRBJ2-3; TRBD2 might be the D (5 bases). Germline CDR1 reads SGHDT; CDR2 reads YYEEEE. The CDR3 sequence is 16 residues long. The ends were cut back, 6 bases at V and 6 bases at J, with 23 bases in the middle. The CDR3, as DNA: TGTGCCAGCACCCCGAATCCGGGGATACCCTGGGATACGCAGTATTTT. Encoded protein: CASTPNPGIPWDTQYF.

This clonotype is termed large. The V gene is TRBV7-9, the J gene TRBJ2-1; 9 nucleotides agree with TRBD2. Trimming took 3 bases from V and 3 from J; bases not matched to a gene: 15. This CDR3 region has 19 residues. CDR1 is SEHNR, CDR2 FQNEAQ, per germline (reference sequence). The CDR3 bases are TGTGCCAGCAGCTTGTGGATAATTGCGGCGGGGGGGCACTACAATGAGCAGTTCTTC. It encodes CASSLWIIAAGGHYNEQFF.

The chain combines TRBV5-1 with TRBJ2-6; tentatively, D is TRBD1 (6 bases). This CDR3 comprises 15 residues. Germline CDR1 reads SGHRS; CDR2 reads YFSETQ. Trimming cost V 0 bases and J 3 bases, with 7 bases left between them. CDR3 region: CASSLEGVGANVLTF. The CDR3 DNA reads TGCGCCAGCAGCTTGGAGGGGGTTGGGGCCAACGTCCTGACTTTC.

By proportion, this clonotype is medium-sized (0.01 to 0.1%). The chain has TRBV5-6 and TRBJ1-1; D is possibly TRBD1 (5 bases). Trimming left V 0 bases short and J 6 bases short, with 18 bases between. Germline CDR1 is SGHDT and CDR2 is YYEEEE. CDR3 length equals 16 residues. CDR3 DNA: TGTGCCAGCAGCTTGGAAGGGTACGGGACGCCGGCTGAAGCTTTCTTT. Protein: CASSLEGYGTPAEAFF. The full variable domain, its missing parts supplied by reference TRBV5-6 and TRBJ1-1, is DAGVTQSPTHLIKTRGQQVTLRCSPKSGHDTVSWYQQALGQGPQFIFQYYEEEERQRGNFPDRFSGHQFPNYSSELNVNALLLGDSALYLCASSLEGYGTPAEAFFGQGTRLTVV.

The chain employs TRBV7-3 and TRBJ2-1; 9 positions match TRBD1. Germline V lookup: CDR1 SGHTA, CDR2 FQGTGA. The V segment lost 5 bases and the J segment 8 bases; nucleotides outside the gene matches: 7. The CDR3 runs 14 residues. The CDR3 DNA reads as TGTGCCAGCAGCATCGGACAGGGGTACGATGAGCAGTTCTTC. Its protein is CASSIGQGYDEQFF.

The V and J genes are TRBV20-1 and TRBJ2-3; 12 bases agree with TRBD2. There are 14 residues in the CDR3. J gave up 7 bases and V 2 bases, and 4 bases lay outside the gene matches. The germline V gene has CDR1 DFQATT and CDR2 SNEGSKA (reference sequence). In nucleotides, the CDR3 is TGCAGTGCTAGAAGGGGACTAGCGGGCTATACGCAGTATTTT. It translates to CSARRGLAGYTQYF.

The rearrangement uses TRBV11-2 and TRBJ2-1, with D possibly being TRBD1 or TRBD2 (5 bases each). Between the trimmed V and J ends, which lost 1 base and 2 bases, there was a span of 6 bases. The CDR3 spans 14 residues. Germline V gives CDR1 SGHAT, CDR2 FQNNGV. CDR3 sequence (DNA): TGTGCCAGCAGCTTAGCGGGACCCTACAATGAGCAGTTCTTC. Its translation: CASSLAGPYNEQFF.

For this clonotype: Given a much more abundant clone one base away, this may be a read error. CDR3 nucleotide sequence: TGTGCCAGCAGCCAATGTGGGGGTACGCCCTACGAGCAGTACTTC. Protein: CASSQCGGTPYEQYF. The J gene is TRBJ2-7, the V gene TRBV27, with D perhaps assigned TRBD1 or TRBD2 (5 bases each). The CDR3 sequence is 15 residues long. With 6 bases removed from V and 2 bases from J, the gap between germline ends came to 17 bases. Germline V gene lookup returns CDR1 MNHEY and CDR2 SMNVEV (reference sequence).

Judged by abundance, this clonotype is medium-sized (0.01 to 0.1%). The chain uses TRBV2 and TRBJ1-1; 10 bases match TRBD1. There are 15 residues in the CDR3. Per germline, CDR1 SNHLY and CDR2 FYNNEI. The V segment lost 5 bases and the J segment 6 bases; nucleotides outside the gene matches: 9. The CDR3 bases are TGTGCCAGCAGTACCGGGACAGGGGCTCACGCTGAAGCTTTCTTT. This codes for CASSTGTGAHAEAFF.

The chain couples TRBV30 to TRBJ2-5, with D uncertain. V was cut by 2 bases and J by 5 bases, with 6 bases left in between. Germline V CDR1 and CDR2: GTSNPN, SVGIG (reference sequence). The CDR3 totals 11 residues. The CDR3 nucleotides read TGTGCCTGGAGTAAGTGGGAGACCCAGTACTTC. Translation: CAWSKWETQYF. Full variable domain (remainder filled in from reference TRBV30 and TRBJ2-5): SQTIHQWPATLVQPVGSPLSLECTVEGTSNPNLYWYRQAAGRGLQLLFYSVGIGQISSEVPQNLSASRPQDRQFILSSKKLLLSDSGFYLCAWSKWETQYFGPGTRLLVL.

In this sample, this clonotype is medium-sized. J is TRBJ2-7 and V is TRBV19; D is undetermined. CDR1 and CDR2 (germline): LNHDA, SQIVND (reference sequence). The CDR3 covers 15 residues. V gave up 3 bases and J gave up 1 base, with 13 bases separating them. CDR3 in DNA: TGTGCCAGTAGTATCTCACAAGCGCAATCCTACGAGCAGTACTTC. Its protein product is CASSISQAQSYEQYF.

By share of the sample, this clonotype is large. The V and J genes are TRBV13 and TRBJ2-1; D remains ambiguous. Germline CDR1 reads PRHDT; CDR2 reads FYEKMQ (reference sequence). V gave up 5 bases and J gave up 8 bases, with 7 bases separating them. The CDR3 totals 11 residues. This CDR3 is CASSPGYEQFF. CDR3 bases: TGTGCCAGCAGCCCAGGTTATGAGCAGTTCTTC.

This chain joins TRBV30 and TRBJ2-7, with TRBD1 matching 7 bases. V gave up 2 bases and J gave up 2 bases; unmatched junction bases: 9. Germline CDR1 reads GTSNPN; CDR2 reads SVGIG (reference sequence). CDR3 length equals 15 residues. The CDR3 sequence: CAWSPPDRITYEQYF. The CDR3 DNA is TGTGCCTGGAGTCCCCCGGACAGGATTACCTACGAGCAGTACTTC.